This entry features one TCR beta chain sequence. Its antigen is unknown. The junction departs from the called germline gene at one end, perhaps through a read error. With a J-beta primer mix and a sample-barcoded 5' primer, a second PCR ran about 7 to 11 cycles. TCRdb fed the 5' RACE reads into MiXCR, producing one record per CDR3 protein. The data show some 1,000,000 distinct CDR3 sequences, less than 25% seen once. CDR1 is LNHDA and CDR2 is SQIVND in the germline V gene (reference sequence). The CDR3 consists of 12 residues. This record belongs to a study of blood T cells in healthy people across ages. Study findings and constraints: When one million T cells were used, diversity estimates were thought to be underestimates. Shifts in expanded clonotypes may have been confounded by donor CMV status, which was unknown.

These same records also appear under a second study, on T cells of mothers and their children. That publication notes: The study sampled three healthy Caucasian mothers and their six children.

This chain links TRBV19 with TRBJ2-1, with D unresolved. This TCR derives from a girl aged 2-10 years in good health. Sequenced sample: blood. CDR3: CACSIEEYEQFF. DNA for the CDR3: TGTGCCTGTAGTATAGAAGAGTATGAGCAGTTCTTC. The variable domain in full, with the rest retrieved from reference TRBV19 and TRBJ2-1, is DGGITQSPKYLFRKEGQNVTLSCEQNLNHDAMYWYRQDPGQGLRLIYYSQIVNDFQKGDIAEGYSVSREKKESFPLTVTSAQKNPTAFYLCACSIEEYEQFFGPGTRLTVL.